This T cell receptor (beta chain) was captured in a study of neurological immune-mediated disorders (dated by TCRdb to about 2019). About the study as a whole: Peripheral blood TCR-beta repertoires from patients with HTLV-I-associated myelopathy (HAM/TSP), patients with multiple sclerosis, and healthy controls were compared in the study using UMI-based sequencing. The 95 to 120 TCR-beta libraries included longitudinal samples, technical triplicates and paired sorted CD4+ and CD8+ T-cell subsets alongside PBMC samples. The cohort included some 68 subjects: some 14 with HAM/TSP, around 34 with multiple sclerosis, and 20 healthy controls. Longitudinal HAM/TSP donors and healthy donors each had 3 time-points at intervals of about 3-45 months.

This clonotype was recorded many times. What this receptor recognizes is not known. No much larger clone is present one base from it, and per-base qualities are unavailable. cDNA was synthesized by template-switch 5'RACE using a primer with a 10-nucleotide random unique molecular identifier that tagged each TCR transcript. Each sequencing run produced over 170 million TCR-beta sequences covering 15-18 subjects. The RNeasy kit was used for extraction of total RNA. The KAPA Real-time Library Amplification kit was used to amplify TCR-beta VDJ regions with primers targeting the TCR constant region and the 5'RACE anchor. A first PCR added sample indexes and Illumina adaptors, and a second PCR then raised library yield. After Ampure bead purification, the TCR product of roughly 650 bp was size-selected on a 2% E-gel SizeSelection system. Before pooling, library quality was assessed on a Bioanalyzer, concentration was determined with Qubit, and library quantification was performed with the Kapa Library Quantification kit. Paired-end 2 x 150 bp sequencing of the libraries was performed on an Illumina HiSeq 2500. To increase sequence diversity, roughly 24-30% phiX was spiked into each library pool. In the authors' own workflow: The UMI-based MiGEC pipeline processed quality-filtered reads and removed over 85% of raw TCR sequences during error correction. IMGT germline references were used for aligning VDJ genes, and each clonotype was defined as a unique CDR3 amino acid sequence together with its V-J genes. Clonal expansion, Shannon diversity and CDR3 relatedness were evaluated with VDJtools (CalcPairwiseDistances, ClusterSamples), while phylogenetic trees were built in CLCbio workbench. Expanded clones were defined as having at least 8 unique UMIs, based on coefficient-of-variation modelling across technical triplicates. TCRdb reran the public reads through fastp at Q25 and MiXCR, keeping productive beta chains. Rows with one shared CDR3 protein collapse into an entry with the most common genes and DNA. The V and J calls, along with clone size, are taken from TCRdb and not from the paper's own processing. The sample includes roughly 50,000 distinct CDR3 sequences, with 10% to 15% observed a single time. Around 9% of the sample comes from the top ten.

Trimming removed 4 bases from V and 4 bases from J, leaving 13 bases between the germline ends. The CDR3, cysteine through phenylalanine, is 15 amino acids long. The retained sequence is limited to the CDR3, 45 bases, with the frame set at the first base. Taken from the germline V gene (reference sequence), the CDR1 and CDR2 loops are SEHNR and FQNEAQ. The label giving this sample's time point can be read as: longitudinal time-point 3. Unsorted PBMC libraries were generated from 2 million PBMCs stored in RNAlater at -80 °C until RNA extraction. Peripheral blood was subjected to Ficoll-Hypaque density gradient centrifugation to isolate PBMCs, which were then cryopreserved in liquid nitrogen. Here is what the overall study found, with its caveats: Expanded clones from different subjects shared no identical CDR3 amino acid sequences, which suggests that TCR-beta repertoires were private in all groups. The highest TCR clonal expansion was observed in HAM/TSP patients, whereas the lowest was observed in MS patients, even when compared with healthy controls.

This chain joins TRBV7-9 to TRBJ1-4; 6 matching bases give a weak D call of TRBD1. The clonotype was recovered from a male donor with HTLV-1-associated myelopathy (HAM/TSP). Specimen: PBMCs. The DNA is as follows: TGTGCCAGCAGCTCAACGGGCAGGGGTAATGAAAAACTGTTTTTT. The encoded protein is CASSSTGRGNEKLFF. Here the CDR3 is joined to the reference TRBV7-9 and TRBJ1-4 genes, and the full variable domain is: DTGVSQNPRHKITKRGQNVTFRCDPISEHNRLYWYRQTLGQGPEFLTYFQNEAQLEKSRLLSDRFSAERPKGSFSTLEIQRTEQGDSAMYLCASSSTGRGNEKLFFGSGTQLSVL.